Listed below are T cell receptor beta chains from one sample, sequenced in a study of cytomegalovirus exposure and HLA in healthy donors. Using immunoSEQ multiplex PCR, the repertoire was profiled, and TCRdb retains in-frame clones only, with some absent. The data contain fewer than 140,000 clones, over 70% of them singletons. Sequenced sample: PBMCs. All receptors derive from a female donor in good health and CMV-seronegative. Each CDR3 is given with its conserved first and last residue.

CDR3 length	V gene	CDR3 protein
14	TRBV19	CASRRSGQIYGYTF
14	TRBV13	CASSGTDSGNTIYF
16	TRBV4-3	CASSQNTGGLTETQYF
15	TRBV9	CASSGDRAAYNEQFF
17	TRBV6-1	CASSDPAGGGGTDTQYF
15	TRBV18	CASSQGQGSFTEAFF
14	TRBV2	CASSRTRGQETQYF
15	TRBV2	CASSEAVSSYNEQFF
11	TRBV27	CASSDRGLSYF
15	TRBV5-4	CASSLQGIPNTEAFF
19	TRBV9	CASSVGRQGPPSGANVLTF
17	TRBV28	CASSLEGRGSSTDTQYF
16	TRBV5-1	CASSLGPSGSVDTQYF
12	TRBV30	CAWKGGGETQYF
17	TRBV9	CASSVTSSGSLYNEQFF
13	TRBV29-1	CSVVLPAGNTIYF
18	TRBV11-2	CASSFSGTGFSGANVLTF
14	TRBV10-3	CATGETNSNQPQHF
12	TRBV6-6	CASSYSPHEQFF
15	TRBV4-2	CASSQELAGAGELFF
15	TRBV18	CASSPPQRSSYEQYF
14	TRBV7-3	CASSFPGDPNEQFF